These 23 T cell receptor beta chains share one sample of origin, sequenced in a study of T cell responses to AZD1222 COVID-19 vaccine. Method: immunoSEQ multiplex PCR; TCRdb's copy keeps in-frame clones and lacks some. The data contain some 86,000 clones, approximately 80% of them singletons. Sequenced material: peripheral blood, taken on day 0 of AZD1222 vaccination. These receptor sequences come from an adult in good health.

The chain employs TRBV2 and TRBJ1-1; D possibly corresponds to TRBD1 (6 bases). This CDR3 has 15 amino acids. CDR1 and CDR2 from the germline V gene are SNHLY and FYNNEI. The V and J ends lost 5 bases and 7 bases respectively, with 20 bases between them. Written as DNA, the CDR3 is TGTGCCAGCAGTAGGCTACAGGGTGGGGTAGGTGAAGCTTTCTTT. Protein sequence: CASSRLQGGVGEAFF.

CDR3 sequence (DNA): TGTGCCAGCAGCCGGGACCTCTCTGGAAACACCATATATTTT. It encodes CASSRDLSGNTIYF. V usage is TRBV6-5 and J usage is TRBJ1-3, with D possibly being TRBD1 (5 bases). CDR3 length: 14 residues. The V end lost 6 bases, the J end lost 0 bases, and 9 bases lay between the germline ends. Germline CDR1 MNHEY, CDR2 SVGAGI.

The CDR3 nucleotides read TGTGCCAGCAGCCCCAGACAGGGGATCGCTGAAGCTTTCTTT. Protein sequence: CASSPRQGIAEAFF. This sequence joins TRBV7-9 and TRBJ1-1; 8 positions match TRBD1. The germline V gene encodes CDR1 SEHNR and CDR2 FQNEAQ (reference sequence). This CDR3 region has 14 residues. The V and J ends lost 5 bases and 6 bases, in that order; junction bases with no gene match: 8.

This chain uses TRBV6-1 with TRBJ2-3; TRBD1 might be the D (5 bases). The germline CDR1 and CDR2 sequences are MNHNS and SASEGT. Trimming took off 3 bases at V and 0 bases at J, with 7 bases between the two ends. The CDR3 has 14 residues. The CDR3, as DNA: TGTGCCAGCAGTGAGTGGGGCAGCACAGATACGCAGTATTTT. This translates into CASSEWGSTDTQYF.

The chain links TRBV5-4 to TRBJ2-3; D uncertain. The CDR3 loop spans 14 amino acids. The germline CDR1 and CDR2 sequences are SGHNT and YYREEE (reference sequence). Trimming left V 0 bases short and J 1 base short, with 6 bases between. This chain's CDR3 is CASSLESGTDTQYF. The DNA for the CDR3 is TGTGCCAGCAGCTTGGAATCGGGCACAGATACGCAGTATTTT.

CDR3 loop: CSAGTDSTDTQYF. CDR3 nucleotides: TGCAGCGCCGGGACGGATAGCACAGATACGCAGTATTTT. The rearrangement uses TRBV29-1 and TRBJ2-3; tentatively, D is TRBD1 or TRBD2 (5 bases each). The CDR3 consists of 13 residues. Looked up from germline, CDR1 is SQVTM and CDR2 is ANQGSEA. V gave up 7 bases and J gave up 0 bases, with 11 bases separating them.

A few counts support this clone. J is TRBJ2-5 and V is TRBV7-9; 8 positions agree with TRBD2. With V trimmed by 5 bases and J by 2 bases, 13 bases remained unmatched. The CDR3 consists of 17 residues. Per the germline V gene, CDR1 is SEHNR and CDR2 is FQNEAQ (reference sequence). CDR3 residues: CASSPPFSGADQETQYF. CDR3 in DNA: TGTGCCAGCAGCCCCCCCTTTAGCGGGGCGGATCAAGAGACCCAGTACTTC. Complete variable domain (other parts from reference TRBV7-9 and TRBJ2-5): DTGVSQNPRHKITKRGQNVTFRCDPISEHNRLYWYRQTLGQGPEFLTYFQNEAQLEKSRLLSDRFSAERPKGSFSTLEIQRTEQGDSAMYLCASSPPFSGADQETQYFGPGTRLLVL.

The J gene is TRBJ1-2, the V gene TRBV6-2 or TRBV6-3; a possible D gene is TRBD1 (5 bases). CDR1 is MNHEY and CDR2 is SVGEGT in the germline V gene. V lost 2 bases and J lost 13, with 14 bases in between. The CDR3 consists of 12 residues. CDR3 in amino acids: CASSYGGAAATF. The CDR3 coding sequence is TGTGCCAGCAGTTACGGTGGGGCCGCAGCCACCTTC.

The V call is TRBV5-1, the J call TRBJ1-5, with D perhaps matching TRBD1 (5 bases). Looked up from germline, CDR1 is SGHRS and CDR2 is YFSETQ. The length of the CDR3 is 15 residues. Trimming cost V 4 bases and J 2 bases, with 13 bases left between them. Here the CDR3 DNA reads TGCGCCAGCAGCCAAGACGGGGCGGGCAATCAGCCCCAGCATTTT. Translated: CASSQDGAGNQPQHF.

The chain has TRBV19 and TRBJ2-7; D not resolved. The V end lost 4 bases, the J end lost 3 bases, and 10 bases lay between the germline ends. Per the germline V gene, CDR1 is LNHDA and CDR2 is SQIVND (reference sequence). The CDR3 loop spans 13 amino acids. The CDR3 is CASSRTELYEQYF. CDR3 sequence (DNA): TGTGCCAGTAGTAGAACAGAACTCTACGAGCAGTACTTC.

The V and J genes are TRBV11-1 and TRBJ2-2; TRBD1 might be the D (6 bases). Trimming removed 1 base at V and 3 bases at J, with 6 bases between. This CDR3 is built from 14 residues. From germline, CDR1 is SGHAT and CDR2 FQDESV (reference sequence). CDR3 sequence reads: CASSLEGDTGELFF. The CDR3 coding sequence is TGTGCCAGCAGCTTAGAGGGGGACACCGGGGAGCTGTTTTTT. Based on the CDR3 plus reference TRBV11-1 and TRBJ2-2, the full variable domain is EAEVAQSPRYKITEKSQAVAFWCDPISGHATLYWYRQILGQGPELLVQFQDESVVDDSQLPKDRFSAERLKGVDSTLKIQPAELGDSAMYLCASSLEGDTGELFFGEGSRLTVL.

A few counts support this clone. The chain has TRBV20-1 and TRBJ1-5; D is undetermined. CDR3 length equals 13 residues. Germline values: CDR1 DFQATT, CDR2 SNEGSKA (reference sequence). V lost 3 bases and J 5 bases, leaving 11 bases between the germline ends. The CDR3: CSASEQIDQPQHF. In nucleotides, the CDR3 is TGCAGTGCTAGTGAACAGATCGATCAGCCCCAGCATTTT.

The chain combines TRBV11-3 with TRBJ2-1; 7 bases fit TRBD2. Looked up from germline, CDR1 is SGHNT and CDR2 is YENEEA. Trimming took 4 bases from V and 4 from J; bases not matched to a gene: 7. The CDR3 length is 15 residues. CDR3 DNA sequence: TGTGCCAGCAGCTCCAGCGGGATGGCGTACAATGAGCAGTTCTTC. As protein: CASSSSGMAYNEQFF.

The V and J genes are TRBV12-5 and TRBJ2-5; D remains ambiguous. The CDR3 is made up of 12 amino acids. The germline V gene has CDR1 LGHNT and CDR2 FRNRAP. V was shortened by 1 base and J by 4 bases, with 4 bases between the two germline ends. The CDR3 DNA is TGTGCTAGTGGTTTGGAACTAGAGACCCAGTACTTC. Translation: CASGLELETQYF.

The chain employs TRBV11-3 and TRBJ2-3; D uncertain. This CDR3 is built from 13 residues. The V end was cut by 1 base, the J end by 2 bases, with 4 bases between. The germline V gene encodes CDR1 SGHNT and CDR2 YENEEA. CDR3 sequence reads: CASSLGPTDTQYF. The CDR3 nucleotides read TGTGCCAGCAGCTTAGGCCCCACAGATACGCAGTATTTT.

This chain uses TRBV25-1 with TRBJ2-3; unclear D gene. V lost 8 bases, J lost 6 bases, and 9 bases lay in between. The CDR3 consists of 11 residues. Germline CDR1 is MGHDK and CDR2 is SYGVNS. DNA for the CDR3: TGTGCCAGCCCTCCGAGGGATACGCAGTATTTT. Translation: CASPPRDTQYF.

This sequence joins TRBV19 and TRBJ2-1, with 13 bases that match TRBD2. The CDR3 has 16 amino acids. Germline values: CDR1 LNHDA, CDR2 SQIVND (reference sequence). V shed 3 bases, J shed 8 bases, and the junction held 7 bases outside the gene matches. CDR3 bases: TGTGCCAGTAGTATGCGACTAGCGGGGGGTAGGGATGAGCAGTTCTTC. Residues: CASSMRLAGGRDEQFF.

The rearrangement links TRBV7-9 to TRBJ2-3, with a weak D call TRBD1 (7 bases). CDR1 is SEHNR, CDR2 FQNEAQ, per germline (reference sequence). This CDR3 has 15 residues. The V gene lost 1 base and the J gene lost 4 bases, with 12 bases spanning the gap. CDR3 in amino acids: CASSLGQGGPDTQYF. The CDR3 DNA reads TGTGCCAGCAGCTTAGGACAGGGAGGCCCAGATACGCAGTATTTT.

This rearrangement joins TRBV11-2 to TRBJ1-1; weak D call: TRBD1 (6 bases). This CDR3 spans 15 amino acids. Germline CDR1 and CDR2: SGHAT and FQNNGV. V was clipped by 5 bases and J by 1 base, with 14 bases between them. CDR3 loop: CASSAARGRNTEAFF. For the CDR3, the DNA is TGTGCCAGCAGCGCCGCGCGGGGGCGGAACACTGAAGCTTTCTTT.

V gene TRBV15 combines with J gene TRBJ1-5; the D gene is possibly TRBD1 (5 bases). V was pared by 0 bases and J by 9 bases, with 6 bases between. From germline, CDR1 is LNHNV and CDR2 YYDKDF (reference sequence). CDR3 length: 12 amino acids. CDR3 sequence: CATSRDRGPQHF. CDR3 DNA: TGTGCCACCAGCAGAGATAGGGGGCCCCAGCATTTT.

This sequence joins TRBV19 and TRBJ2-1; D gene unclear. Trimming removed 10 bases at V and 7 bases at J, with 23 bases between. Per the germline V gene, CDR1 is LNHDA and CDR2 is SQIVND (reference sequence). This CDR3 has 15 residues. The CDR3: CATASGPSYGNEQFF. The CDR3 nucleotides are TGTGCCACCGCTTCGGGCCCCTCTTACGGTAATGAGCAGTTCTTC.

This clone was observed a handful of times. DNA for the CDR3: TGTGCCAGCAGCCAGAGAGGCGGGTTGTACCAAGAGACCCAGTACTTC. Its translation is CASSQRGGLYQETQYF. The chain has TRBV13 and TRBJ2-5; D may be TRBD2 (5 bases). Trimming took off 5 bases at V and 0 bases at J, with 16 bases between the two ends. Germline values: CDR1 PRHDT, CDR2 FYEKMQ (reference sequence). The CDR3 loop spans 16 amino acids.

This clone is categorized as medium-sized (0.01 to 0.1%). This chain uses TRBV6-5 with TRBJ1-5, with a weak D call TRBD1 (5 bases). V was clipped by 0 bases and J by 3 bases, with 9 bases between them. Looked up from germline, CDR1 is MNHEY and CDR2 is SVGAGI. The CDR3 is 15 amino acids. The CDR3 DNA is TGTGCCAGCAGTTACTCAGGGGCCCACAATCAGCCCCAGCATTTT. The encoded protein is CASSYSGAHNQPQHF.